The clone carrying this T cell receptor beta chain was counted only a few times. The record originates from a study of cytomegalovirus exposure and HLA in healthy donors. Assay used: immunoSEQ multiplex PCR; TCRdb lists only in-frame clones, some missing. The sample lists 150,000 to 200,000 clones; approximately 86% were seen once. Trimming removed 7 bases from V and 8 bases from J, with 15 bases in between. The germline gives CDR1 MGHDK, CDR2 SYGVNS. The CDR3 has 12 amino acids. Material: PBMCs. The chain has TRBV25-1 and TRBJ2-7; D call uncertain. The source of this sequence is a man aged 18 to 30 in good health and CMV-seropositive. The CDR3 DNA follows: TGTGCCAGCACCACCTCCAGAGGCCAGCAGTACTTC. Protein: CASTTSRGQQYF.